The 17 T cell receptor beta chains presented below share a single source sample, sequenced in a study of blood T cell repertoires in COVID-19. Repertoires were generated with immunoSEQ multiplex PCR, while TCRdb's copy carries only in-frame clones and drops some. The sample consists of some 150,000 clones, roughly 86% of them appearing once. Specimen: peripheral blood. Source of these receptors: an older woman with acute or convalescent COVID-19.

This clone was seen only a few times. Other DNA variants within this sample encode the same CDR3. The chain joins TRBV7-2 to TRBJ1-1, with a possible D match to TRBD1 (6 bases). The CDR3 totals 15 residues. V was clipped by 1 base and J by 3 bases, with 12 bases between them. Germline V gene lookup returns CDR1 SGHTA and CDR2 FQGNSA. CDR3 in DNA: TGTGCCAGCAGCTTAGAGGGGGGGCCGTACACTGAAGCTTTCTTT. Residues: CASSLEGGPYTEAFF.

This clone has a handful of counts. The genes are TRBV4-1 and TRBJ1-6; D possibly corresponds to TRBD1 (5 bases). The V and J ends lost 0 bases and 10 bases respectively, with 19 bases between them. The germline V gene encodes CDR1 MGHRA and CDR2 YSYEKL. This CDR3 contains 17 residues. CDR3 nucleotide sequence: TGCGCCAGCAGCCAAGATCCGGGGGGAAGGGGTTTATCACCCCTCCACTTT. It translates to CASSQDPGGRGLSPLHF.

V usage is TRBV14 and J usage is TRBJ2-3; the match to TRBD2 covers 10 bases. J gave up 5 bases and V 1 base, and 3 bases lay outside the gene matches. CDR3 length: 15 residues. From germline, CDR1 is SGHDN and CDR2 FVKESK. DNA of the CDR3: TGTGCCAGCAGCCAAGCCGGGACTAGCGTAGATACGCAGTATTTT. Protein: CASSQAGTSVDTQYF.

In this sample, this clone turned up once. The chain uses TRBV5-5 and TRBJ2-1, with 12 bases lining up with TRBD2. CDR1 and CDR2 (germline): SGHKS, YYEKEE (reference sequence). The CDR3 consists of 18 residues. V lost 4 bases to trimming and J lost 9 bases; unmatched junction nucleotides: 17. CDR3 region: CASSDFLGASGGAREQFF. CDR3 bases: TGTGCCAGCAGCGATTTCCTCGGGGCTAGCGGGGGGGCCCGTGAGCAGTTCTTC. The whole variable domain, filled in from reference TRBV5-5 and TRBJ2-1, reads DAGVTQSPTHLIKTRGQQVTLRCSPISGHKSVSWYQQVLGQGPQFIFQYYEKEERGRGNFPDRFSARQFPNYSSELNVNALLLGDSALYLCASSDFLGASGGAREQFFGPGTRLTVL.

This clone was picked up one time. This sequence joins TRBV2 and TRBJ1-1; 8 bases agree with TRBD1. This CDR3 spans 14 amino acids. Trimming cost V 2 bases and J 5 bases; bases outside gene matches: 4. The germline gives CDR1 SNHLY, CDR2 FYNNEI. The CDR3 is CASSEQGALTEAFF. CDR3 DNA: TGTGCCAGCAGTGAACAGGGGGCTTTGACTGAAGCTTTCTTT.

The chain joins TRBV19 to TRBJ2-1; D is undetermined. The V and J ends lost 3 bases and 6 bases respectively, with 21 bases between them. The CDR3 length is 17 residues. Germline assignment: CDR1 LNHDA and CDR2 SQIVND (reference sequence). The CDR3 spells CASSIGWQVAPRNEQFF. CDR3 sequence (DNA): TGTGCCAGTAGTATCGGCTGGCAGGTGGCCCCTCGCAATGAGCAGTTCTTC.

This clone has only one observation. V gene TRBV19 combines with J gene TRBJ2-7, with 7 bases lining up with TRBD2. The CDR3 consists of 14 residues. Per the germline V gene, CDR1 is LNHDA and CDR2 is SQIVND (reference sequence). The junction had 6 bases not matched to a gene; V was cut back by 5 bases and J by 2 bases. CDR3 region: CASSAGTITYEQYF. The CDR3 region has the DNA TGTGCCAGTAGTGCCGGGACTATCACCTACGAGCAGTACTTC.

This CDR3 is CASSESTPTSGGSSYNEQFF. DNA of the CDR3: TGCGCCAGCAGTGAGTCGACTCCAACTAGCGGGGGAAGCTCCTACAATGAGCAGTTCTTC. The chain couples TRBV10-1 to TRBJ2-1, with TRBD2 matching 11 bases. This CDR3 spans 20 amino acids. The germline V gene encodes CDR1 WNHNN and CDR2 SYGVQD (reference sequence). J lost 0 bases, V lost 0 bases, and 10 bases had no gene match.

The chain employs TRBV19 and TRBJ2-4; the D gene is possibly TRBD1 (6 bases). Germline CDR1 reads LNHDA; CDR2 reads SQIVND (reference sequence). This CDR3 has 16 amino acids. Between the trimmed V and J ends, which lost 2 bases and 0 bases, there was a span of 11 bases. The CDR3 DNA reads as TGTGCCAGTAGTATATACGGGACATTAGCCAAAAACATTCAGTACTTC. Residues: CASSIYGTLAKNIQYF.

A single count supports this clone. The chain employs TRBV6-4 and TRBJ2-7; no reliable D call. Germline CDR1 MRHNA, CDR2 SNTAGT. The CDR3 has 8 residues. Trimming stripped 4 bases from V and 11 bases from J, with 3 bases between. This CDR3 is CASSVKYF. DNA for the CDR3: TGTGCCAGCAGTGTAAAGTACTTC.

V gene TRBV5-1 combines with J gene TRBJ1-6; 10 bases are shared with TRBD1. This CDR3 is built from 15 residues. V lost 3 bases, J lost 4 bases, and 1 base stayed unmatched. Germline V gene sequence: CDR1 SGHRS, CDR2 YFSETQ. The CDR3 region has the DNA TGCGCCAGCAGCTCGGGACAGGGGTATAATTCACCCCTCCACTTT. It specifies CASSSGQGYNSPLHF.

The rearrangement uses TRBV5-4 and TRBJ1-2; weak D call: TRBD1 (6 bases). Germline assignment: CDR1 SGHNT and CDR2 YYREEE (reference sequence). V lost 4 bases and J 8 bases, leaving 12 bases between the germline ends. The CDR3 totals 12 residues. The CDR3 sequence is CASSRQVKGYTF. In nucleotides, the CDR3 is TGTGCCAGCAGCCGACAGGTCAAGGGCTACACCTTC.

This chain links TRBV7-2 with TRBJ2-7; tentatively, D is TRBD2 (6 bases). The V gene's germline CDR1 is SGHTA and CDR2 FQGNSA. This CDR3 comprises 14 residues. The ends were cut back, 1 base at V and 6 bases at J, with 13 bases in the middle. The CDR3 nucleotides read TGTGCCAGCAGCTTAGGATCATACGGGGGCGAGCAGTACTTC. Amino acids: CASSLGSYGGEQYF.

The chain combines TRBV2 with TRBJ1-5, with TRBD1 matching 10 bases. V was clipped by 10 bases and J by 9 bases; unmatched bases: 12. Germline V gene lookup returns CDR1 SNHLY and CDR2 FYNNEI. The CDR3 consists of 14 residues. The CDR3 DNA reads as TGTGCCACCATAACCGGGACAGGGGAGAGGCCCCAGCATTTT. Its translation: CATITGTGERPQHF.

The gene calls are TRBV28 and TRBJ2-1; maybe TRBD2 (6 bases). Trimming removed 4 bases from V and 9 bases from J, with 25 bases in between. Germline V gene data show CDR1 as MDHEN and CDR2 as SYDVKM. The CDR3 is 17 residues long. CDR3 loop: CASSSVWRGLLEIEQFF. The CDR3 DNA reads as TGTGCCAGCAGTTCTGTCTGGCGGGGCCTCCTCGAGATTGAGCAGTTCTTC.

This chain connects TRBV19 to TRBJ2-7, with 9 bases matching TRBD2. With V trimmed by 3 bases and J by 1 base, 1 base remained unmatched. Germline CDR1 is LNHDA and CDR2 is SQIVND (reference sequence). The CDR3 is 14 amino acids. The CDR3 DNA follows: TGTGCCAGTAGTATCACTAGCGGGTCCTACGAGCAGTACTTC. Amino acid sequence: CASSITSGSYEQYF.

As DNA, the CDR3 is TGTGCCAGCAGCGTGACAGGTATTCCTAACTATGGCTACACCTTC. This sequence encodes CASSVTGIPNYGYTF. J is TRBJ1-2 and V is TRBV9; a weak D match, TRBD1 (6 bases). From germline, CDR1 is SGDLS and CDR2 YYNGEE. The CDR3 loop spans 15 amino acids. The ends were cut back, 2 bases at V and 0 bases at J, with 11 bases in the middle.